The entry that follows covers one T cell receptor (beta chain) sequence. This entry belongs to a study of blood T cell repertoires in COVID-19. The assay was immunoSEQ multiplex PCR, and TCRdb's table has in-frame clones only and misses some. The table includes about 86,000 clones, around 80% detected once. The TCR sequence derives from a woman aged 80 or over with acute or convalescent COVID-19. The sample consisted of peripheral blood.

The DNA for the CDR3 is TGTGCCAGCAGTCCCCCCACAGGTTCGCCTGGAAACACCATATATTTT. Its protein product is CASSPPTGSPGNTIYF. The genes are TRBV3-1 (or the pseudogene TRBV3-2) and TRBJ1-3; D might be TRBD1 (5 bases). This CDR3 has 16 amino acids. V was cut by 6 bases and J by 2 bases, with 17 bases left in between. The germline V gene has CDR1 LGHDT and CDR2 YNNKEL (reference sequence).